This TCR beta chain is from a study of CD8 T cells in Susac syndrome. CDR1 and CDR2 from the germline V gene are MNHNS and SASEGT. This CDR3 contains 14 residues. The V end was cut by 5 bases, the J end by 4 bases, with 11 bases between. cDNA came from approximately 0.5 to 1 ug RNA primed by random hexamers. One entry per CDR3 protein results from TCRdb running MiXCR on the immunoSEQ multiplex PCR reads. The sample includes some 120,000 distinct CDR3 sequences, 85% to 95% of them seen just once. CD8+ and CD4+ T cells were negatively isolated; TEMRA cells were FACS-enriched. Sequenced material: CD8+ T cells from PBMCs. This chain uses TRBV6-1 with TRBJ1-4, with D possibly matching TRBD1 (5 bases). The source of this sequence is a human donor in good health. The DNA of the CDR3 is TGTGCCAGCAGTAATGGGGGTAGTAATGAAAAACTGTTTTTT. Translating it yields CASSNGGSNEKLFF.